Sequencing of this TCR beta chain was carried out in a study of blood T cell repertoires in COVID-19. Study-level information: T cells, B-cell-depleted T cells, or PBMCs provided the cDNA or gDNA that served as material.

Original data processing: Amplification from reference gene primers served as the basis for estimated nucleated cell counts. The table came from immunoSEQ multiplex PCR; TCRdb's copy has only in-frame clones and leaves some out. V, J and clone size reflect that table, while D and trimming were determined from the DNA. The top ten hold approximately 2% of the sample, which has about 270,000 clones, 85% to 90% seen once. This CDR3 spans 13 amino acids. The study drew participants aged about 18 to 89 years from about two dozen US areas. The receptor was derived from a woman in her sixties in a cohort exposed to, infected with or recovered from COVID-19 (not recorded which). The chain recombines TRBV21-1 with TRBJ1-2; the table's D call, TRBD1, has no DNA check behind it. TRBV21-1 constitutes a pseudogene. The sequenced sample consisted of PBMCs or T cells enriched from blood (not recorded which). The CDR3 nucleotides read TGTGCCAGCCGACTGACAGGGGTCTATGGCTACACCTTC. It codes for CASRLTGVYGYTF.